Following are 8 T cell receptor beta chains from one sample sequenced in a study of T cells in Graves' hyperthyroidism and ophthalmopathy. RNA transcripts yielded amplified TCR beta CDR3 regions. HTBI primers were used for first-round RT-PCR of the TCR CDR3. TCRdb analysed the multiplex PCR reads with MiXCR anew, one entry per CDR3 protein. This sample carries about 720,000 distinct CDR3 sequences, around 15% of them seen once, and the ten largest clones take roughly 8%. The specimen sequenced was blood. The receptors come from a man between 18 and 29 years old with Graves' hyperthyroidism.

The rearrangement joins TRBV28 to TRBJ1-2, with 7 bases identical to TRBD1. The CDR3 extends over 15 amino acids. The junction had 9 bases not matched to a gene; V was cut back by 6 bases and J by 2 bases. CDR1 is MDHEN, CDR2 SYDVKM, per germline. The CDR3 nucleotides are TGTGCCAGCAGCCCCGGACAGGTCCCAAACTATGGCTACACCTTC. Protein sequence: CASSPGQVPNYGYTF.

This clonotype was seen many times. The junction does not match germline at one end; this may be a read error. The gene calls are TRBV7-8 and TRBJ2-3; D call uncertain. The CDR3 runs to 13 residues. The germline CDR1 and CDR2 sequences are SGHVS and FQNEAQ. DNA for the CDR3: TGTGCCAGCAGCTTAGTATCCACAAATACGCAGTATTTT. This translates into CASSLVSTNTQYF.

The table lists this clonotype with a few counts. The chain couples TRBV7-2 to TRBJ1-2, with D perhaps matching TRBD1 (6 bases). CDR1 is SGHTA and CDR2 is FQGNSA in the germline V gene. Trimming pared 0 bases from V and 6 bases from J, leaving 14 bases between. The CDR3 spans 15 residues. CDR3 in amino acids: CASSLALSGAHGYTF. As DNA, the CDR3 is TGTGCCAGCAGCTTAGCGCTTTCGGGGGCGCATGGCTACACCTTC.

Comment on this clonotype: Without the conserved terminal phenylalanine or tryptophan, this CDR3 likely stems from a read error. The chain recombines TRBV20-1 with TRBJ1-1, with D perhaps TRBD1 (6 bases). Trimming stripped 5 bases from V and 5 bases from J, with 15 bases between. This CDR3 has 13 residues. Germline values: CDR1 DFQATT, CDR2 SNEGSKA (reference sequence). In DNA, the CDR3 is TGCAGTGCTCTACAGGGCGGTCGGACTGAAGCTTTCTCT. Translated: CSALQGGRTEAFS.

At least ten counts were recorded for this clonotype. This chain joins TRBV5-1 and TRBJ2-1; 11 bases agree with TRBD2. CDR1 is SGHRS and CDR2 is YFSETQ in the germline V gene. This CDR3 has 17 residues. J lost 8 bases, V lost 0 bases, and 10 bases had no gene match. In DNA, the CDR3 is TGCGCCAGCAGCTTGGAACTAGCGGGAGCGATATCCGATGAGCAGTTCTTC. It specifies CASSLELAGAISDEQFF.

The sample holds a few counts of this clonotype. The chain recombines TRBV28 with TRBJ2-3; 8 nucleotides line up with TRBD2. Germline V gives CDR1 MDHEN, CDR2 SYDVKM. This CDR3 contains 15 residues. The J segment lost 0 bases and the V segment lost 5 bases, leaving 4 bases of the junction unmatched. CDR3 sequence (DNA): TGTGCCAGCAGTCCCGCTAGCGGGAGCACAGATACGCAGTATTTT. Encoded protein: CASSPASGSTDTQYF.

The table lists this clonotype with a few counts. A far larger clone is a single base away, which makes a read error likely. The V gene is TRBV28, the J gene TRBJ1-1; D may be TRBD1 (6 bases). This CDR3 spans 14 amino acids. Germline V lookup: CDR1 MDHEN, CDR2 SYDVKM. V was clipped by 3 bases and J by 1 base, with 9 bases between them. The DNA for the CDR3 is TGTGCCAGCAGTTTGGTACAGGGGAACACTGAAGCTTTCTTT. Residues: CASSLVQGNTEAFF.

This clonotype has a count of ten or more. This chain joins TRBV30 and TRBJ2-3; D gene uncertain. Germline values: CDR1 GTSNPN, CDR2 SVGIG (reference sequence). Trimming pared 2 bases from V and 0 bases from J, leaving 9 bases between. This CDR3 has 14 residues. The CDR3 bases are TGTGCCTGGAGTCGTGGGGATAGCACAGATACGCAGTATTTT. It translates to CAWSRGDSTDTQYF.